This TCR beta chain was profiled in a study of T cells in Graves' hyperthyroidism and ophthalmopathy. Study-wide findings and caveats: Among clonotypes expanded in thyroid above 0.001, most were also found in blood.

Participants, patients aged 18 to 65, had newly diagnosed hyperthyroidism with a duration under 2 months. Thyroid ultrasound, orbital computed tomography, clinical symptoms, and serum thyroxine and TRAb underpinned diagnoses. Using RNA transcripts as the source, TCR beta CDR3 regions were amplified. TCR CDR3 underwent first-round RT-PCR with the HTBI primer set. TCRdb re-analysed the multiplex PCR reads in MiXCR, keeping a single row per CDR3 protein. Among roughly 200,000 distinct CDR3 sequences listed, approximately 20% were seen once. This clonotype was counted at least ten times. Its antigen is still unknown. The length of the CDR3 is 12 residues. V gave up 9 bases and J gave up 4 bases, with 13 bases separating them. Looked up from germline, CDR1 is ENHRY and CDR2 is SYGVKD.

Specimen: blood. This chain joins TRBV10-3 and TRBJ2-7, with D perhaps TRBD2 (6 bases). The clonotype comes from a man in his forties with Graves' hyperthyroidism. CDR3 sequence reads: CAISRDFYEQYF. Written as DNA, the CDR3 is TGTGCCATATCCCGGGACTTTTACGAGCAGTACTTC.